This T cell receptor beta chain was recorded in a study of blood T cell repertoires in COVID-19. In the authors' methods: Quantification of nucleated cells was approximated via reference gene primer amplification. Sequencing was performed with immunoSEQ multiplex PCR; in TCRdb, only in-frame clones are kept and a portion is missing. V, J and clone size derive from that table, while D and trimming were established from the DNA sequence. In the table there are 150,000 or so clones, approximately 85% of which are singletons. Seattle's cohort entered during active infection and was followed longitudinally. Germline CDR1 SGHDN, CDR2 FVKESK. V dropped 0 bases and J dropped 7 bases, with 10 bases sitting between them. The CDR3 is made up of 13 amino acids.

The receptor comes from a woman between 55 and 75 years old with COVID-19, enrolled during active disease. The sample comprised peripheral blood. V usage is TRBV14 and J usage is TRBJ2-7; D is unclear. CDR3: CASSQDRSREQYF. The CDR3 nucleotides are TGTGCCAGCAGCCAAGATCGGAGTCGTGAGCAGTACTTC.